This T cell receptor beta chain was identified in a study of T cells of healthy individuals. CDR1 and CDR2 (germline): MNHEY, SMNVEV (reference sequence). There are 14 residues in the CDR3. This clonotype was recorded a few times. The junction differs from germline at one of its ends, possibly a read error. TCRdb recomputed calls from the 5' RACE reads with MiXCR, one row per CDR3 protein. This sample has tens of thousands of distinct CDR3 sequences, with 15% to 20% found just once. The chain employs TRBV27 and TRBJ2-1, with a possible D match to TRBD1 (6 bases). This clonotype originated in a human donor in good health. CDR3 in amino acids: CTSIRQEDYNEQFF. In nucleotides, the CDR3 is TGCACCAGCATACGACAGGAGGACTACAATGAGCAGTTCTTC.